This is a list of T cell receptor beta chains from one sample in a study of T cell changes during pregnancy in multiple sclerosis. TCRdb's table, derived via immunoSEQ multiplex PCR, lists solely in-frame clones and lacks some. The sample yields roughly 80,000 clones, about nine tenths seen once. Material: peripheral blood, obtained before pregnancy. The receptors stem from a female donor with multiple sclerosis, enrolled in a pregnancy study. The CDR3 runs from the conserved cysteine through the conserved F or W.

j_call,v_call,cdr3_aa
TRBJ1-2,TRBV9,CASSVGSGNYGYTF
TRBJ1-6,TRBV19,CASSNRGGYSPLHF
TRBJ1-2,TRBV19,CASSIHYRGRLYGYTF
TRBJ2-7,TRBV6-5,CASSYLGGGSYEQYF
TRBJ1-1,TRBV28,CASSLAYTEAFF
TRBJ2-2,TRBV5-1,CASSLGTGGTGELFF
TRBJ1-6,TRBV4-1,CASSLSPGGRGNSPLHF
TRBJ2-7,TRBV9,CASRGDSSYEQYF
TRBJ1-2,TRBV7-9,CASGNLDPGYGYTF
TRBJ2-3,TRBV7-3,CASSLGRGVSTDTQYF
TRBJ2-7,TRBV11-3,CASSLGGTGPSGHSYEQYF
TRBJ1-6,TRBV25-1,CASRDNNSPLHF
TRBJ2-1,TRBV9,CASSDGSRAYNEQFF
TRBJ2-5,TRBV7-2,CASSYRAGGGPETQYF
TRBJ2-3,TRBV4-1,CASSQAPGLAGDTQYF